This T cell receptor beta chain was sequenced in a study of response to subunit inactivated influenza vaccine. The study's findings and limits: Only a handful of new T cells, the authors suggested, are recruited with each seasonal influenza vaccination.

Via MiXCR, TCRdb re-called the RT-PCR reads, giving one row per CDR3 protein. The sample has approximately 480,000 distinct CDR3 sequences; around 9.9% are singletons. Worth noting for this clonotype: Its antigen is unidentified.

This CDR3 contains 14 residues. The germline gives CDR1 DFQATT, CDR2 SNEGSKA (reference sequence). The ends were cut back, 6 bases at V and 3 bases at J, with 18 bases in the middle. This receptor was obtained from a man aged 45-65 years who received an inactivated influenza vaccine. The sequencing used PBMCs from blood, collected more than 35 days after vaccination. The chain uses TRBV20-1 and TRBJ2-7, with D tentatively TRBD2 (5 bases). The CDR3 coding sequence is TGCAGTGCCACAACTGGCGGGCAGTTCTACGAGCAGTACTTC. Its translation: CSATTGGQFYEQYF.